This T cell receptor beta chain appears in the sequencing data of a study of blood T cells in healthy people across ages (dated by TCRdb to about 2015). About the investigation overall: In model experiments, template switching captured about one uniquely barcoded TCR beta cDNA molecule for every two T cells. To track age-related changes in TCR beta repertoire diversity, the study relied on deep sequencing normalized with unique cDNA molecular identifiers. The donors were split into four age groups: young (average 16 years), middle-aged (39), aged (roughly 68) and long-lived (over 80). Donors of different ages were randomly distributed across sequencing lanes to avoid experimental bias. Using the same blood draw, the study looked at two additional independent replicas of 1 million unique cDNA reads for two donors, one aged 18 to 30 and the other aged 80 or older.

From cysteine to phenylalanine, the CDR3 is 16 amino acids long. The kept DNA is CDR3 alone, 48 bases in frame from the first base. Trimming costs V 5 bases and J 2 bases, and their ends lie 17 bases apart. CDR1 and CDR2 were assigned from the germline V gene (reference sequence) as PRHDT and FYEKMQ. What the authors observed across the whole study: Estimates of total diversity from one million sequenced T cells were regarded as lower bounds and underestimates. Because the CMV infection status of the donors was unknown, age-related changes in expanded clonotypes may potentially have been confounded. Conclusive comparison of naive and antigen-experienced compartments was prevented by the profiling of bulk unsorted PBMCs. A strong correlation was found between observed TCR beta diversity and the percentage of naive T cells measured by flow cytometry. Observed TCR beta diversity per million T cells fell roughly linearly with age, and a significant reduction was already apparent by age around 40. Compared with the aged group, more naive CD4+ T cells, fewer expanded clones and increased TCR diversity were shown by the long-lived group, suggesting age selection.

Systemically healthy Caucasian individuals from Russia, 35 to 50 in total and aged about 6 to 100 years, were included as donors. Approximately 11 milliliters of peripheral blood were drawn from each donor into EDTA-treated Vacutainer tubes. Ficoll-Paque density-gradient centrifugation was used to isolate PBMCs, with at least 6.5 million per sample. Total RNA was extracted from PBMCs with Trizol reagent, with at least 6 micrograms obtained per sample. The percentages of naive CD45RAhigh/CD27high T cells were determined by flow cytometry on a PBMC aliquot from every donor. As concerns this clonotype: Its antigen is not yet known. Nothing much larger sits one base from this clone, and base qualities are not available.

Libraries were prepared through 5' RACE. Sequencing relied on an Illumina HiSeq 2500. A second PCR of roughly 7 to 12 cycles was run with a J-beta primer mix and a sample-barcoded 5' primer. Each TCR beta cDNA molecule received a unique molecular identifier from a template-switch 5' adaptor carrying 12 random nucleotides. Each sample yielded at least 2.5 million CDR3-containing paired-end reads. All of the RNA was converted into first-strand cDNA using the Mint cDNA synthesis kit, with a TRBC-specific oligonucleotide serving as the primer. Following uracil-DNA glycosylase treatment, a first 18-cycle PCR with universal primers M1SS and BC2_uni_R was performed on all cDNA. The original methods were these. Normalization of each sample was performed by random selection of 1 million high-quality reads, each carrying a distinct molecular identifier. Instead of being binned into consensus sequences, reads that shared molecular identifiers were thrown out. CDR3 identification, clonotype clustering and error correction used MiTCR with a Q25 quality threshold and the strictest error-elimination algorithm. A nonparametric unseen species model with Euler transformation was used to estimate a lower bound on total TCR beta diversity. The public reads were reanalyzed by TCRdb: fastp trimming at Q25, MiXCR alignment, in-frame beta chains only. CDR3 protein duplicates are merged, each entry listing the most common genes and DNA. It is TCRdb's table, rather than the study itself, that gives the V and J calls and clone size. This sample has approximately 810,000 distinct CDR3 sequences in its table, and 29% of those were observed once. Of the sample, roughly 17% is held by the ten largest clones.

What was sequenced was blood. The chain is assembled from TRBV13 and TRBJ2-3; too little of a D gene remains to name it. The TCR comes from a woman older than 75 in good health. In nucleotide form, the sequence is TGTGCCAGCAGCGCCGCCTCCGGAGCCCCCACAGATACGCAGTATTTT. Its translation reads: CASSAASGAPTDTQYF.